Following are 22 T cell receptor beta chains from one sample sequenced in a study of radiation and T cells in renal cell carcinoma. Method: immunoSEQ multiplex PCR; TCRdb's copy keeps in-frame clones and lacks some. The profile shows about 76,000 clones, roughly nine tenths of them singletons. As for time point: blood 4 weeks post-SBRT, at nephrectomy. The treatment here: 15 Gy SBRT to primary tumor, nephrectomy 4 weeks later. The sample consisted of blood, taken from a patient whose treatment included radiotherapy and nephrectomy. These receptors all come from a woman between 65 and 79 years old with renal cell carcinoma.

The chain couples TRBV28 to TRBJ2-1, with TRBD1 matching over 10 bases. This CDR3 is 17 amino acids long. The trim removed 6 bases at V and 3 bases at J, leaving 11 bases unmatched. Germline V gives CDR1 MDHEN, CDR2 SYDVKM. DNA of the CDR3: TGTGCCAGCAGAATTTACGAGGGACAGGGGCTCTACAATGAGCAGTTCTTC. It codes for CASRIYEGQGLYNEQFF.

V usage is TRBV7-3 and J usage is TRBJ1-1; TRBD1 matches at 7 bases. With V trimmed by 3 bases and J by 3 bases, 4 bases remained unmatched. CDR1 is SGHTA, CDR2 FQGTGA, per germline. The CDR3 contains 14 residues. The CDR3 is CASSFTGVDTEAFF. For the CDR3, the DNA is TGTGCCAGCAGCTTTACAGGGGTGGACACTGAAGCTTTCTTT.

CDR3 DNA: TGTGCCAGCAGCTTAGGGGGCTTGGGTACGACTTATGGCTACACCTTC. The encoded protein is CASSLGGLGTTYGYTF. The chain carries TRBV7-3 and TRBJ1-2, with D perhaps TRBD1 (6 bases). The CDR3 sequence is 16 residues long. Germline loops: CDR1 SGHTA, CDR2 FQGTGA. V was trimmed by 2 bases and J by 5 bases, leaving 18 bases between them.

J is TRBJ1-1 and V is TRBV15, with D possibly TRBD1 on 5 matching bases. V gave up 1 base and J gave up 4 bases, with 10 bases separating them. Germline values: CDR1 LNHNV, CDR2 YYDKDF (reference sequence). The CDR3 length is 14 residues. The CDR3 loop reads CATSRVVGGTEAFF. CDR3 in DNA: TGTGCCACCAGCAGAGTGGTTGGGGGCACTGAAGCTTTCTTT.

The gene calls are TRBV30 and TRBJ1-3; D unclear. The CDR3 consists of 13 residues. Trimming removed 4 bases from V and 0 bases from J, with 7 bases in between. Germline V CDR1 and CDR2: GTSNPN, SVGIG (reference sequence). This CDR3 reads CAWIRGSGNTIYF. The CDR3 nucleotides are TGTGCCTGGATACGGGGCTCTGGAAACACCATATATTTT.

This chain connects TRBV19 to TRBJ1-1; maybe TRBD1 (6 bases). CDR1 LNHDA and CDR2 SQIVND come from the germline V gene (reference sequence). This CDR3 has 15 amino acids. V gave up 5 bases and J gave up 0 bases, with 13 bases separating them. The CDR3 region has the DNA TGTGCCAGTAGTGCCAGGACAGTTTTGAACACTGAAGCTTTCTTT. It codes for CASSARTVLNTEAFF.

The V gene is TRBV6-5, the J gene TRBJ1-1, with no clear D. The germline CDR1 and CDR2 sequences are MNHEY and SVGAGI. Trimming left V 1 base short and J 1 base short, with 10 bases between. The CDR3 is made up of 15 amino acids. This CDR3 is CASSYLRLGNTEAFF. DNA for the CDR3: TGTGCCAGCAGTTACTTGCGACTCGGGAACACTGAAGCTTTCTTT.

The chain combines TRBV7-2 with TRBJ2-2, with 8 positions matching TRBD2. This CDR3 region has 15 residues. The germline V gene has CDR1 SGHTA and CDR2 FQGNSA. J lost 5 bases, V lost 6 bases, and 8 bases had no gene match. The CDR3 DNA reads TGTGCCAGCAGGAAAGCGGGGGCGGGAACCGGGGAGCTGTTTTTT. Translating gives CASRKAGAGTGELFF.

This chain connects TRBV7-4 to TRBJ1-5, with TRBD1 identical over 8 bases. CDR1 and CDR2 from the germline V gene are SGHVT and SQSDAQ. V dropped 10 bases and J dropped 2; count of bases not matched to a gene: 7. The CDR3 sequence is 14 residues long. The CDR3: CANLDRGGNQPQHF. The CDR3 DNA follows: TGTGCCAACCTTGACAGGGGAGGCAATCAGCCCCAGCATTTT.

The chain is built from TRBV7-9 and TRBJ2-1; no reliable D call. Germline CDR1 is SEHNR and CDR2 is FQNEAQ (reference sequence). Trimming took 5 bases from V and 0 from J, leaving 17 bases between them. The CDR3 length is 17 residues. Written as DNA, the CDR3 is TGTGCCAGCAGCAATTACAAAGGACGGAGCTCCTACAATGAGCAGTTCTTC. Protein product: CASSNYKGRSSYNEQFF.

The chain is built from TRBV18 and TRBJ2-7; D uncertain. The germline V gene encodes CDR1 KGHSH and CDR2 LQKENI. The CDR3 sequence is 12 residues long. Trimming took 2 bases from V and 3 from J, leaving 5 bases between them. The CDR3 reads CASSPAGYEQYF. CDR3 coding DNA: TGTGCCAGCTCACCAGCCGGCTACGAGCAGTACTTC.

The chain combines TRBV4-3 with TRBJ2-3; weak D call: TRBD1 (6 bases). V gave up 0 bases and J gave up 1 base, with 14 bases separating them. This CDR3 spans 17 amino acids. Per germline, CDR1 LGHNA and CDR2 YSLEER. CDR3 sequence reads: CASSQDSQGQGTDTQYF. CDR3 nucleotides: TGCGCCAGCAGCCAAGATTCGCAGGGGCAGGGCACAGATACGCAGTATTTT.

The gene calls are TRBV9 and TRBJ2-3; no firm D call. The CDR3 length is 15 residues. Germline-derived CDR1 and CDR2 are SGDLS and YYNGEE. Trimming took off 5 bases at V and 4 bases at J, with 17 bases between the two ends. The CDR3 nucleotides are TGTGCCAGCAGTCTCTTAGCAGCTCGTTCAGATACGCAGTATTTT. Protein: CASSLLAARSDTQYF.

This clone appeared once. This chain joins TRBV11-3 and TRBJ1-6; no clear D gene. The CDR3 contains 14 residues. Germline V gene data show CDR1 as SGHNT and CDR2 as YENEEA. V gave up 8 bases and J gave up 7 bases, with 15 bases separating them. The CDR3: CASRRAVTNSPLHF. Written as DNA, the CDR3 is TGTGCCAGCCGTAGAGCGGTAACCAATTCACCCCTCCACTTT.

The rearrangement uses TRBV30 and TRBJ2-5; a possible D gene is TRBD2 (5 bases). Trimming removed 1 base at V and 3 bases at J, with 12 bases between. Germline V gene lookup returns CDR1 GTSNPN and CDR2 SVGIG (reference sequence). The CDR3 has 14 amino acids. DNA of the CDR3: TGTGCCTGGAGTGGGCTAGCAGGAGAAGAGACCCAGTACTTC. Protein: CAWSGLAGEETQYF.

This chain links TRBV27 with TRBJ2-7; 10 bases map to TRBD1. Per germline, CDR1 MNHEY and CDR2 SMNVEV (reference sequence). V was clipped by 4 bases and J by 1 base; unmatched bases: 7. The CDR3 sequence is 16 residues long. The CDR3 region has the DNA TGTGCCAGCAGTTCCCTAGGGACAGGGGAATCCTACGAGCAGTACTTC. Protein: CASSSLGTGESYEQYF.

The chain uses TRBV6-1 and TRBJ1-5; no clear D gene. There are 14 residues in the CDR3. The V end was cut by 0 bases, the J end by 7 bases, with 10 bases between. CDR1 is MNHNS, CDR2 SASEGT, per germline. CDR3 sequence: CASSEARAVQPQHF. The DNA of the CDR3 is TGTGCCAGCAGTGAAGCGAGGGCGGTCCAGCCCCAGCATTTT.

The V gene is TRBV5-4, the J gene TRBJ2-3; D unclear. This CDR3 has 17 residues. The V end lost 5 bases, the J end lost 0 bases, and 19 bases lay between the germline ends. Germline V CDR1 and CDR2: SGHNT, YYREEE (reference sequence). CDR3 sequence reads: CASRGQAQTWSTDTQYF. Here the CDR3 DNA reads TGTGCCAGCAGAGGTCAGGCCCAAACCTGGAGCACAGATACGCAGTATTTT.

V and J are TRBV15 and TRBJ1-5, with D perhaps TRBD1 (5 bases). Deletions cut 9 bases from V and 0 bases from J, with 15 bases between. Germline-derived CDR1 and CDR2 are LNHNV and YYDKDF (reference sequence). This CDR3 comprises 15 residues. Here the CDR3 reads CATKDGAYSNQPQHF. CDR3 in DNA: TGTGCCACTAAAGATGGGGCGTATAGCAATCAGCCCCAGCATTTT.

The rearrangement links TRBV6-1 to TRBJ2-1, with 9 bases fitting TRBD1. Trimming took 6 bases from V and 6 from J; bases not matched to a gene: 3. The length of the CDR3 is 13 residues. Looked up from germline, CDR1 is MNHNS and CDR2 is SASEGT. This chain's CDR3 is CASRLTGGNEQFF. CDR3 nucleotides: TGTGCCAGCAGATTGACAGGGGGCAATGAGCAGTTCTTC.

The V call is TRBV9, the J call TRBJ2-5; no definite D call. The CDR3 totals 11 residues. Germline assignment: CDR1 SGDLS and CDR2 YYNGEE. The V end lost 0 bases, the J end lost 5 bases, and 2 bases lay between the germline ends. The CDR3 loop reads CASSVAETQYF. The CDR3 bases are TGTGCCAGCAGCGTAGCTGAGACCCAGTACTTC.

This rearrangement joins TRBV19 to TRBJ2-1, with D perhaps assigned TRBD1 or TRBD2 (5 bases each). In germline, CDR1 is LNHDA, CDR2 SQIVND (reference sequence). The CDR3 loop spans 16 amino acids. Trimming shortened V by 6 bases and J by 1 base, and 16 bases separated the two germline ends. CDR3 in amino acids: CASSRMLGVSYNEQFF. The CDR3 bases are TGTGCCAGTAGCAGGATGTTGGGGGTGTCCTACAATGAGCAGTTCTTC.